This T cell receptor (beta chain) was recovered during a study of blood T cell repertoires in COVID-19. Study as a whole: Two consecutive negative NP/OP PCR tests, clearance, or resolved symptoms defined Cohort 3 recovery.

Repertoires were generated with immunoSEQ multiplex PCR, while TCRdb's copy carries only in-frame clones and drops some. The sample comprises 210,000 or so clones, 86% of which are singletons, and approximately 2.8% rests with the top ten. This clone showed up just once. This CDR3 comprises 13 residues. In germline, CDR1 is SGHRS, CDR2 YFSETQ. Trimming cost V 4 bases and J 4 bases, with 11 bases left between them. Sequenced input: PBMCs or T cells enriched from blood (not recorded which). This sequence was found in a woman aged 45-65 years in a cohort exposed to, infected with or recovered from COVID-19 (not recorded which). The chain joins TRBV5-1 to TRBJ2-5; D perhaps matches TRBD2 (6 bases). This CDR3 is CASSPGLLETQYF. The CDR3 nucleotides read TGCGCCAGCAGCCCGGGACTTCTAGAGACCCAGTACTTC. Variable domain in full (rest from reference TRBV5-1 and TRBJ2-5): KAGVTQTPRYLIKTRGQQVTLSCSPISGHRSVSWYQQTPGQGLQFLFEYFSETQRNKGNFPGRFSGRQFSNSRSEMNVSTLELGDSALYLCASSPGLLETQYFGPGTRLLVL.